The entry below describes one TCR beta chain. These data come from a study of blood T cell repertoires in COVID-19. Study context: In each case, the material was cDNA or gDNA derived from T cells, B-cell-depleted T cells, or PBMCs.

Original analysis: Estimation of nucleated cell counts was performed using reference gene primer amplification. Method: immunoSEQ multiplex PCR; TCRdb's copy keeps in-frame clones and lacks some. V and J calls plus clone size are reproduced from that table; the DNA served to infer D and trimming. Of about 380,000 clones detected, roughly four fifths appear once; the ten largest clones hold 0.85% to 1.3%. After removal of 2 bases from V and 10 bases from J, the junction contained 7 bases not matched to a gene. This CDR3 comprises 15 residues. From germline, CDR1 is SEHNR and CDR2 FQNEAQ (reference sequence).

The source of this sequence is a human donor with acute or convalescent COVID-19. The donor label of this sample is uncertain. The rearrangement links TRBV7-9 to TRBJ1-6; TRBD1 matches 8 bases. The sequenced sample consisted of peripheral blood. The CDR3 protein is CASSLMTGALSPLHF. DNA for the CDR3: TGTGCCAGCAGCTTAATGACAGGGGCGTTATCACCCCTCCACTTT.